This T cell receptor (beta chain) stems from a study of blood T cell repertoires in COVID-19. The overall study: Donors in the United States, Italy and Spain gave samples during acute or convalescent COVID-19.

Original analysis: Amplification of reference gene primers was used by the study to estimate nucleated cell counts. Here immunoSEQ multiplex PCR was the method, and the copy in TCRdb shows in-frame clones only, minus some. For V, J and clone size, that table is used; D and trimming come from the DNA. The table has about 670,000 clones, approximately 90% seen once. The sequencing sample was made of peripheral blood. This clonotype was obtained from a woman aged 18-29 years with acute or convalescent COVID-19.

The DNA for the CDR3 is TGTGCCAGCAGGGGAGGGACGGGGGGCTACACCTTC. Protein product: CASRGGTGGYTF. The V and J genes are TRBV3-1 (or the pseudogene TRBV3-2) and TRBJ1-2; tentatively, D is TRBD1 (5 bases). The germline V and J ends were trimmed by 6 bases and 8 bases, with 13 bases remaining between them. This CDR3 spans 12 amino acids. CDR1 is LGHDT, CDR2 YNNKEL, per germline (reference sequence).